The sequence of this T cell receptor (beta chain) was determined in a study of Ad26.COV2.S vaccination and SARS-CoV-2 variants. Study as a whole: Enrollment placed the donor in the COV1001 Ad26.COV2.S trial arm. In the study, Ad26.COV2.S was injected intramuscularly once, or twice 56 days apart.

The CDR3 totals 15 residues. Trimming removed 3 bases from V and 1 base from J; junction bases left unmatched: 3. Germline values: CDR1 SGDLS, CDR2 YYNGEE. Measured with immunoSEQ multiplex PCR; TCRdb has only the in-frame clones, and not every one. The table shows about half a million clones, with about nine tenths occurring only once. Treatment given: some 20 received Ad26.COV2.S at low or high dose, single or two shots; roughly five received placebo; per-sample allocation not given. Sample collection was performed on day 63 after the first vaccine or placebo injection. The chain is built from TRBV9 and TRBJ2-2; 7 nucleotides align to TRBD2. The sample in question was peripheral blood, obtained in a trial of Ad26.COV2.S vaccine versus placebo. This clonotype originated in a person between 18 and 59 years old who received the Ad26.COV2.S COVID-19 vaccine or a placebo. The CDR3 DNA sequence: TGTGCCAGCAGCGCAAAGCGGGAGAACACCGGGGAGCTGTTTTTT. Translating it yields CASSAKRENTGELFF.